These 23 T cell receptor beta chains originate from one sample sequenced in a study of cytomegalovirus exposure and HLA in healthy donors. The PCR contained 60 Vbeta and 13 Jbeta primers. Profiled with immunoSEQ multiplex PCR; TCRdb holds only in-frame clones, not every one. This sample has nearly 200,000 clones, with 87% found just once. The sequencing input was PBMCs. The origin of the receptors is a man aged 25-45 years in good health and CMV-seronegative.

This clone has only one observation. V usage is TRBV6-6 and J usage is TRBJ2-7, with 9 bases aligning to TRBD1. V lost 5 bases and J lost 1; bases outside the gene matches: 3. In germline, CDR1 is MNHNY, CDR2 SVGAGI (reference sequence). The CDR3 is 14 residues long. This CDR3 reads CASSRGQGSYEQYF. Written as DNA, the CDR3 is TGTGCCAGCAGTCGGGGACAGGGATCCTACGAGCAGTACTTC.

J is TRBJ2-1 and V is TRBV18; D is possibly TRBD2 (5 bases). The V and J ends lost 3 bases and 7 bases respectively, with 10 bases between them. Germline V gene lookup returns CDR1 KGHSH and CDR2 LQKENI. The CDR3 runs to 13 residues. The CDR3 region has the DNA TGTGCCAGCTCACCGGCTAGCTATAATGAGCAGTTCTTC. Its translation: CASSPASYNEQFF.

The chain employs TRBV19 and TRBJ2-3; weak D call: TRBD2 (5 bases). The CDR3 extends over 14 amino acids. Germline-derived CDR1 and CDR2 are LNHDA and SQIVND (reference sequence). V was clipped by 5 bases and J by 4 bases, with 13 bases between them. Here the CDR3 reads CASSSGSSPDTQYF. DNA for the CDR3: TGTGCCAGTAGTTCCGGGTCTAGCCCAGATACGCAGTATTTT.

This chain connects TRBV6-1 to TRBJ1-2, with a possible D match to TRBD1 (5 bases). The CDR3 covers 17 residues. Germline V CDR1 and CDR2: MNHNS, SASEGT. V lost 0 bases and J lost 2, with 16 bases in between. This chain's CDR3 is CASSEALLGRVNYGYTF. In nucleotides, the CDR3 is TGTGCCAGCAGTGAAGCGCTTTTGGGCAGGGTAAACTATGGCTACACCTTC.

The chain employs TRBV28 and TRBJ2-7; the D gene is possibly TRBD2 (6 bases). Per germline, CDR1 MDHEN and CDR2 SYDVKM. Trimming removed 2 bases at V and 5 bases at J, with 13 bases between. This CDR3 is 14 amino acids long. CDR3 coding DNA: TGTGCCAGCAGTTTAGGTCGGGGGTTCCACGAGCAGTACTTC. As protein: CASSLGRGFHEQYF.

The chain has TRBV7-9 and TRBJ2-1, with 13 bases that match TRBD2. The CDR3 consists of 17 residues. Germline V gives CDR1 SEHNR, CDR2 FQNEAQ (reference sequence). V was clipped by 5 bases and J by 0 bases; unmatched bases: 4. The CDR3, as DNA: TGTGCCAGCAGCGGGGGACTAGCGGGGCTCTCCTACAATGAGCAGTTCTTC. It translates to CASSGGLAGLSYNEQFF. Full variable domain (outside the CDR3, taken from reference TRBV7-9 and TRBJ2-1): DTGVSQNPRHKITKRGQNVTFRCDPISEHNRLYWYRQTLGQGPEFLTYFQNEAQLEKSRLLSDRFSAERPKGSFSTLEIQRTEQGDSAMYLCASSGGLAGLSYNEQFFGPGTRLTVL.

The CDR3, as DNA: TGTGCCAGCAGCCTTCGAGATATAACAGATACGCAGTATTTT. Protein product: CASSLRDITDTQYF. The chain employs TRBV2 and TRBJ2-3; D unclear. From germline, CDR1 is SNHLY and CDR2 FYNNEI. V lost 6 bases and J lost 3, with 13 bases in between. CDR3 size: 14 residues.

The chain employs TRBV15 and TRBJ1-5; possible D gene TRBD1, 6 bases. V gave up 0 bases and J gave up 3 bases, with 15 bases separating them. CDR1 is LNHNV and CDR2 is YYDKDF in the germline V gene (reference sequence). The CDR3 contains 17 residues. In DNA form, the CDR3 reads TGTGCCACCAGCAGAGATAAGGTGACAGGTTTCAATCAGCCCCAGCATTTT. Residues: CATSRDKVTGFNQPQHF.

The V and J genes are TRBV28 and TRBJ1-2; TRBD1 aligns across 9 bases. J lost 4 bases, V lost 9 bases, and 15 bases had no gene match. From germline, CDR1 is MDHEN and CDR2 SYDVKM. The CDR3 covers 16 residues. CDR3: CASRTQGAALSYGYTF. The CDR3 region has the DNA TGTGCCAGTCGGACACAGGGGGCCGCATTGTCCTATGGCTACACCTTC.

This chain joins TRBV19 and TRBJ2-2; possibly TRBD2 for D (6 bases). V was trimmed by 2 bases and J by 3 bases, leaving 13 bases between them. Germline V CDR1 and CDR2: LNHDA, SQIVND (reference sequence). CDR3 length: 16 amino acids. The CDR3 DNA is TGTGCCAGTAGTATATTTCTAGCGACGGACACCGGGGAGCTGTTTTTT. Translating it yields CASSIFLATDTGELFF. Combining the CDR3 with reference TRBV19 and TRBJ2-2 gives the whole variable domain DGGITQSPKYLFRKEGQNVTLSCEQNLNHDAMYWYRQDPGQGLRLIYYSQIVNDFQKGDIAEGYSVSREKKESFPLTVTSAQKNPTAFYLCASSIFLATDTGELFFGEGSRLTVL.

CDR3 protein: CASTQGTAIRTEAFF. The CDR3 nucleotides are TGTGCCAGCACCCAGGGGACGGCTATCCGCACTGAAGCTTTCTTT. This chain uses TRBV7-8 with TRBJ1-1, with D tentatively TRBD1 (6 bases). V dropped 7 bases and J dropped 4 bases, with 19 bases sitting between them. The CDR3 runs 15 residues. CDR1 and CDR2 from the germline V gene are SGHVS and FQNEAQ.

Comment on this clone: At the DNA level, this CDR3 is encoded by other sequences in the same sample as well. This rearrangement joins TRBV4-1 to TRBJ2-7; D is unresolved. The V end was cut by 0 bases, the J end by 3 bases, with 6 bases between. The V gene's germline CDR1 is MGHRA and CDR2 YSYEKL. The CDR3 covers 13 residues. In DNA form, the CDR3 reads TGCGCCAGCAGCCAAGACCCGTACTACGAGCAGTACTTC. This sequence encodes CASSQDPYYEQYF.

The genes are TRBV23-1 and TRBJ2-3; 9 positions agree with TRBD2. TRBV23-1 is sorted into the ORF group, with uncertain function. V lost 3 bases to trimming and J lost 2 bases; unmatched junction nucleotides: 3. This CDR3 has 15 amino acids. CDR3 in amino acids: CASSHAGGITDTQYF. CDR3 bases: TGCGCCAGCAGTCACGCGGGAGGGATCACAGATACGCAGTATTTT.

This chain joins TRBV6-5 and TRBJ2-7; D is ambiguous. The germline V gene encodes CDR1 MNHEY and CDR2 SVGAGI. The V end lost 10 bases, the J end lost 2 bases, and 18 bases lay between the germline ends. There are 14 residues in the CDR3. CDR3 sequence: CATPRSFGAYEQYF. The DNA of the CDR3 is TGTGCCACCCCCCGGAGTTTCGGTGCCTACGAGCAGTACTTC.

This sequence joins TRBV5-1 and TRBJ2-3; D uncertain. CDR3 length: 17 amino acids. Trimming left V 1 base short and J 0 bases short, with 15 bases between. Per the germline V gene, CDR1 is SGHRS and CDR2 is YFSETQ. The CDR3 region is CASSLNPSSQSTDTQYF. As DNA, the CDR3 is TGCGCCAGCAGCTTGAACCCTTCCTCCCAGAGCACAGATACGCAGTATTTT.

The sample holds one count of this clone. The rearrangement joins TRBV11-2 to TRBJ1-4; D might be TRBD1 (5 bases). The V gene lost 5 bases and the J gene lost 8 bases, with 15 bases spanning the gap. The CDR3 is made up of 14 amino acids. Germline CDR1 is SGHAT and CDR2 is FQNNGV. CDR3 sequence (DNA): TGTGCCAGCAGCCCCCGTGGGGCGGGAGAAAAACTGTTTTTT. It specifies CASSPRGAGEKLFF.

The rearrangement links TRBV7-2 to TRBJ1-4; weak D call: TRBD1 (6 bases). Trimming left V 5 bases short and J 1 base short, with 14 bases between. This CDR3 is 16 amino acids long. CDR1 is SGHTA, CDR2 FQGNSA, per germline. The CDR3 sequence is CASSQSPGVTNEKLFF. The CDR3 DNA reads TGTGCCAGCAGCCAGTCCCCAGGGGTAACTAATGAAAAACTGTTTTTT.

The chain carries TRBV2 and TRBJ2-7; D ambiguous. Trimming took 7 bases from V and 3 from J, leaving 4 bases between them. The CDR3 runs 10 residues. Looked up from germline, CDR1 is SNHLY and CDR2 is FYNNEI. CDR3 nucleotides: TGTGCCAGCACAGACTACGAGCAGTACTTC. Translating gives CASTDYEQYF.

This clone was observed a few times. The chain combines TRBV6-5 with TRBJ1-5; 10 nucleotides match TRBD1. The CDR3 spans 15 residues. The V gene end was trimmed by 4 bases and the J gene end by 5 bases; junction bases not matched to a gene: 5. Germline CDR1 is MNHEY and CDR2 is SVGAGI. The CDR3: CASSWTGTGDQPQHF. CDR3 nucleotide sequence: TGTGCCAGCAGTTGGACCGGGACAGGGGATCAGCCCCAGCATTTT.

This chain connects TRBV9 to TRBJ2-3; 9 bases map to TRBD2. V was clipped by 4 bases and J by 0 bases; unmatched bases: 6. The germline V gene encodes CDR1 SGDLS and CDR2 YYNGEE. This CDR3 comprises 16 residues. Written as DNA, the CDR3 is TGTGCCAGCAGCCTCCGCGGGGGGGCTAGCACAGATACGCAGTATTTT. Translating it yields CASSLRGGASTDTQYF.

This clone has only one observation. This CDR3 reads CAWTGTYEQYF. The DNA for the CDR3 is TGTGCCTGGACAGGGACCTACGAGCAGTACTTC. The chain carries TRBV30 and TRBJ2-7, with a tentative D call TRBD1 (5 bases). V was trimmed by 4 bases and J by 2 bases, leaving 6 bases between them. Germline values: CDR1 GTSNPN, CDR2 SVGIG (reference sequence). This CDR3 comprises 11 residues. The entire variable domain, with the rest obtained from reference TRBV30 and TRBJ2-7, is as follows: SQTIHQWPATLVQPVGSPLSLECTVEGTSNPNLYWYRQAAGRGLQLLFYSVGIGQISSEVPQNLSASRPQDRQFILSSKKLLLSDSGFYLCAWTGTYEQYFGPGTRLTVT.

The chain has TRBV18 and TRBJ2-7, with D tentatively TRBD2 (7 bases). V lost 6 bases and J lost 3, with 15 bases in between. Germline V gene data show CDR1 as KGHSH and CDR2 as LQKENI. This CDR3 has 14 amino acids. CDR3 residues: CASSFDRTSYEQYF. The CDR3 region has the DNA TGTGCCAGCTCGTTCGACAGGACTAGCTACGAGCAGTACTTC.

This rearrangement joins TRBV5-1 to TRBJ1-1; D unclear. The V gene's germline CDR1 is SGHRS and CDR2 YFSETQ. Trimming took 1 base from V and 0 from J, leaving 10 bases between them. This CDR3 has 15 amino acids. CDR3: CASSLYAGMNTEAFF. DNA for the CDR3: TGCGCCAGCAGCTTGTATGCGGGTATGAACACTGAAGCTTTCTTT.